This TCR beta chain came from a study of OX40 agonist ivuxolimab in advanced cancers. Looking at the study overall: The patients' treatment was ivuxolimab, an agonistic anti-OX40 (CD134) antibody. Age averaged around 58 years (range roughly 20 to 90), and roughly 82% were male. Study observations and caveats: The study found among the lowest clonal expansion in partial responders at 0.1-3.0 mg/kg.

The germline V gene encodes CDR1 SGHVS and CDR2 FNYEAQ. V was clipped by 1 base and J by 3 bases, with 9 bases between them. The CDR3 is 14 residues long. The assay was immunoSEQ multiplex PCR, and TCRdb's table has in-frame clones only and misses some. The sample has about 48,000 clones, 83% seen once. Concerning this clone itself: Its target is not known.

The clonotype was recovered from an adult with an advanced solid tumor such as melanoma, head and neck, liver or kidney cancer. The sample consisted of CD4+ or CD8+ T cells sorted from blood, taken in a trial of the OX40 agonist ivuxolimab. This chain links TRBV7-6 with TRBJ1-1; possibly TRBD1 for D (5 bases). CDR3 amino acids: CASSLGGRDTEAFF. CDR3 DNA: TGTGCCAGCAGCTTAGGGGGCAGGGACACTGAAGCTTTCTTT.